This paragraph covers one T cell receptor beta chain sequence. The sample is drawn from a study of blood T cell repertoires in COVID-19. Study in general: In each case, the material was cDNA or gDNA derived from T cells, B-cell-depleted T cells, or PBMCs.

Original handling: Estimation of nucleated cell counts was performed using reference gene primer amplification. Only in-frame clones appear in the TCRdb table, and some are missing; sequencing was by immunoSEQ multiplex PCR. The V and J calls and clone size were taken over from that table, and D and trimming were inferred from the DNA. The repertoire has 250,000 to 300,000 clones, roughly 87% of them found once; the top ten carry 2% to 2.5%. The germline V gene encodes CDR1 MDHEN and CDR2 SYDVKM. CDR3 size: 15 residues. The V segment lost 4 bases and the J segment 5 bases; nucleotides outside the gene matches: 6.

The chain joins TRBV28 to TRBJ2-2; 8 nucleotides line up with TRBD1. This receptor was obtained from a woman in her 50s who had recovered from COVID-19. Sequencing was performed on peripheral blood. The CDR3 is CASSSRTGITGELFF. The CDR3 coding sequence is TGTGCCAGCAGTTCCAGGACAGGGATTACCGGGGAGCTGTTTTTT.